This T cell receptor (beta chain) was captured in a study of blood T cells in healthy people across ages. Primed by a sample-barcoded 5' primer and a J-beta primer mix, a second PCR proceeded for 7 to 11 cycles. TCRdb re-analysed the 5' RACE reads in MiXCR, keeping a single row per CDR3 protein. The data hold about 1,400,000 distinct CDR3 sequences, with 59% observed a single time. The CDR3 has 11 amino acids. Germline V lookup: CDR1 MNHEY, CDR2 SVGEGT. V shed 7 bases and J shed 7 bases, with 11 bases lying between them. The chain couples TRBV6-2 or TRBV6-3 to TRBJ2-7; a weak D match, TRBD2 (5 bases). This clonotype was sampled from a man aged 18 to 29 in good health. The specimen was blood. CDR3 nucleotides: TGTGCCAGCACCGGGAATAGGGAGCAGTACTTC. It is translated as CASTGNREQYF.